The 3 T cell receptor beta chains below all came from one sample that was sequenced in a study of blood T cell repertoires in COVID-19. Sequencing was performed with immunoSEQ multiplex PCR; in TCRdb, only in-frame clones are kept and a portion is missing. The table lists about 150,000 clones, 90% of them singletons. The sample comprised peripheral blood. The receptor source for this set is a man aged 50 to 59 with acute or convalescent COVID-19.

The CDR3 nucleotides are TGCAGCTCTGGACAGAATTACAATGAGCAGTTCTTC. It encodes CSSGQNYNEQFF. This chain links TRBV29-1 with TRBJ2-1, with D possibly TRBD1 on 6 matching bases. The CDR3 runs 12 residues. Germline V gives CDR1 SQVTM, CDR2 ANQGSEA. V was pared by 8 bases and J by 4 bases, with 12 bases between.

The chain joins TRBV6-6 to TRBJ1-2, with 10 bases matching TRBD1. The germline CDR1 and CDR2 sequences are MNHNY and SVGAGI (reference sequence). The V segment lost 5 bases and the J segment 6 bases; nucleotides outside the gene matches: 15. This CDR3 contains 17 residues. CDR3: CASSQGQGNLDVHGYTF. Written as DNA, the CDR3 is TGTGCCAGCAGTCAGGGACAGGGGAACCTCGACGTGCATGGCTACACCTTC.

The chain employs TRBV7-2 and TRBJ1-2, with 9 bases that match TRBD1. There are 15 residues in the CDR3. Looked up from germline, CDR1 is SGHTA and CDR2 is FQGNSA. V shed 4 bases and J 8 bases; nucleotides not matched to a gene: 11. CDR3 nucleotides: TGTGCCAGCAGCTCTGCCGGGACAGGGTTTTGGGGCTACACCTTC. Translating gives CASSSAGTGFWGYTF.